A selection of T cell receptor beta chains follows, all from one sample in a study of blood T cell repertoires in COVID-19. The assay was immunoSEQ multiplex PCR, and TCRdb's table has in-frame clones only and misses some. The sample holds about 270,000 clones, approximately 89% seen once. The source material was PBMCs or T cells enriched from blood (not recorded which). These receptors originate from a woman under 30 who had recovered from COVID-19. Each CDR3 is given with its conserved first and last residue. Fields, in order: V gene, D gene, clone size, J gene, CDR3 protein, CDR3 DNA. The D gene is left open where the match is weak. Only some rows state a clone size, as once, few, many or a class for expanded clones.

V gene: TRBV7-2
D gene: TRBD1
clone size: .
J gene: TRBJ2-5
CDR3 protein: CASSFNPTGVGETQYF
CDR3 DNA: TGTGCCAGCAGCTTCAACCCAACAGGGGTGGGGGAGACCCAGTACTTC

V gene: TRBV7-2
D gene: TRBD1
clone size: .
J gene: TRBJ1-2
CDR3 protein: CASSLGSGQVQSYGYTF
CDR3 DNA: TGTGCCAGCAGCTTAGGGTCCGGACAGGTCCAGTCCTATGGCTACACCTTC

V gene: TRBV7-2
D gene: .
clone size: once
J gene: TRBJ2-5
CDR3 protein: CASSLAITGRRETQYF
CDR3 DNA: TGTGCCAGCAGCTTAGCGATAACTGGGCGCCGAGAGACCCAGTACTTC

V gene: TRBV13
D gene: .
clone size: .
J gene: TRBJ2-5
CDR3 protein: CASSLGAAEETQYF
CDR3 DNA: TGTGCCAGCAGCTTAGGTGCGGCAGAAGAGACCCAGTACTTC

V gene: TRBV5-6
D gene: TRBD1
clone size: .
J gene: TRBJ1-5
CDR3 protein: CASSDQTGSGPQHF
CDR3 DNA: TGTGCCAGCAGCGACCAGACAGGGTCTGGACCCCAGCATTTT

V gene: TRBV25-1
D gene: TRBD1
clone size: .
J gene: TRBJ1-1
CDR3 protein: CASSRGQGVNTEAFF
CDR3 DNA: TGTGCCAGCAGTCGCGGACAGGGGGTGAACACTGAAGCTTTCTTT

V gene: TRBV5-6
D gene: .
clone size: .
J gene: TRBJ2-3
CDR3 protein: CASSLFTADTQYF
CDR3 DNA: TGTGCCAGCAGCTTGTTTACAGCAGATACGCAGTATTTT

V gene: TRBV7-9
D gene: TRBD2
clone size: .
J gene: TRBJ2-3
CDR3 protein: CASNPTSITDTQYF
CDR3 DNA: TGTGCCAGCAACCCGACTAGCATCACAGATACGCAGTATTTT

V gene: TRBV15
D gene: .
clone size: .
J gene: TRBJ2-1
CDR3 protein: CATSRDRRLNEWNEQFF
CDR3 DNA: TGTGCCACCAGCAGAGATCGGCGGCTCAATGAATGGAATGAGCAGTTCTTC

V gene: TRBV5-1
D gene: .
clone size: .
J gene: TRBJ2-3
CDR3 protein: CASSFEGTPDTQYF
CDR3 DNA: TGCGCCAGCAGCTTCGAGGGTACCCCAGATACGCAGTATTTT

V gene: TRBV11-2
D gene: TRBD2
clone size: .
J gene: TRBJ2-1
CDR3 protein: CASSPGLAGYNEQFF
CDR3 DNA: TGTGCCAGCAGCCCAGGACTAGCGGGGTACAATGAGCAGTTCTTC

V gene: TRBV15
D gene: TRBD1
clone size: .
J gene: TRBJ1-4
CDR3 protein: CATSRSGTVNEKLFF
CDR3 DNA: TGTGCCACCAGCAGATCCGGGACAGTTAATGAAAAACTGTTTTTT

V gene: TRBV4-2
D gene: TRBD2
clone size: .
J gene: TRBJ2-1
CDR3 protein: CASSQDGEREGPYNEQFF
CDR3 DNA: TGTGCCAGCAGCCAAGATGGAGAGCGGGAGGGGCCCTACAATGAGCAGTTCTTC

V gene: TRBV6-5
D gene: TRBD2
clone size: .
J gene: TRBJ2-2
CDR3 protein: CASQRSGNAGELFF
CDR3 DNA: TGTGCCAGCCAGCGTAGCGGGAATGCCGGGGAGCTGTTTTTT

V gene: TRBV28
D gene: TRBD2
clone size: .
J gene: TRBJ2-1
CDR3 protein: CASRAGEFNEQFF
CDR3 DNA: TGTGCCAGCAGAGCGGGGGAGTTCAATGAGCAGTTCTTC

V gene: TRBV5-1
D gene: TRBD1
clone size: .
J gene: TRBJ1-1
CDR3 protein: CASSSVQTGGETEAFF
CDR3 DNA: TGCGCCAGCAGCTCAGTTCAGACAGGGGGAGAAACTGAAGCTTTCTTT

V gene: TRBV11-2
D gene: .
clone size: .
J gene: TRBJ2-4
CDR3 protein: CASSLDLGNPLAKNIQYF
CDR3 DNA: TGTGCCAGCAGCTTAGATCTCGGTAATCCTCTAGCCAAAAACATTCAGTACTTC